The subject of this entry is one T cell receptor (beta chain). Its antigen is currently unknown. The data were taken from a study of CD8+ T cells in alopecia areata. Study-level background: The drug, oral tofacitinib, was given to treated patients at 5 to 10 mg twice daily. Patients took tofacitinib for 6 to 18 months, followed by 6 drug-free months.

The CDR3 has 14 amino acids. Trimming stripped 10 bases from V and 4 bases from J, with 19 bases between. Germline V gene lookup returns CDR1 MNHNS and CDR2 SASEGT. The treatment: oral pan-JAK inhibitor, 5-10 mg twice daily. TCR sequencing used cDNA made by reverse transcription of extracted RNA. The data were produced by immunoSEQ multiplex PCR, yet TCRdb's version contains in-frame clones alone and is incomplete. The repertoire holds 150,000 to 250,000 clones, with 45% to 65% as singletons. Study-wide points: Clonality in the scalp and expanded CD8+ clones ranked among the top 100 were significantly decreased by tofacitinib.

The TCR was taken from a human donor with alopecia areata. The sample consisted of CD4+ T cells sorted from blood, taken at week 4, from a patient treated with tofacitinib. The rearrangement uses TRBV6-1 and TRBJ1-2; possibly TRBD1 for D (5 bases). CDR3 nucleotides: TGTGCCATCACCCGGCAGGGCAAAGTCTATGGCTACACCTTC. Protein sequence: CAITRQGKVYGYTF.